The present T cell receptor beta chain was sequenced within a study of sequential checkpoint blockade in melanoma. For the study at large: Each arm's sequence ended with maintenance nivolumab. About 90 pretreatment tumor DNA samples were TCRβ immunosequenced.

Treatment described: randomized to nivolumab then ipilimumab (arm A) or the reverse (arm B). DNA-damaging chemotherapy had not been given to any patient beforehand. Broader study findings: Clinical benefit was about 30 times likelier when tumor T-cell fraction and clonality increased.

Method: immunoSEQ multiplex PCR; TCRdb's copy keeps in-frame clones and lacks some. The data contain 15,000 to 20,000 clones, roughly 28% of them singletons. Only a few counts were recorded for this clone. Its antigen is unknown. V was shortened by 1 base and J by 5 bases, with 8 bases between the two germline ends. This CDR3 spans 13 amino acids. Germline V gives CDR1 SGHVT, CDR2 SQSDAQ. This rearrangement joins TRBV7-4 to TRBJ1-1, with D hard to call. The clonotype comes from a human donor with melanoma. The sequences come from tumor tissue (inferred from file names), collected from a patient given nivolumab and ipilimumab in sequence. CDR3 nucleotide sequence: TGTGCCAGCAGCTTAGGGGGTTCGACTGAAGCTTTCTTT. This translates into CASSLGGSTEAFF.